This section outlines one T cell receptor (beta chain) sequence together with its context. No antigen is known for it. Being one base from a much bigger clone, this may be a read error. Via MiXCR, TCRdb re-called the PCR reads, giving one row per CDR3 protein. The table has just under 650,000 distinct CDR3 sequences, nearly 20% seen once. These data come from a study of molecular identifiers for immune sequencing clone quantification. Overall study: Replicate RNA from around 20,000 or 100,000 naive CD8 T cells formed five aliquots; four were sequenced.

The CDR3 spans 20 residues. From germline, CDR1 is SGHAT and CDR2 FQNNGV. Overall study findings and caveats: Reports indicate spiked Jurkat TCR RNA from one cell could be found among some 980,000 naive cells.

The naive CD8 libraries originated from between 20,000 and 1,000,000 sorted cells and drew on 10%, 30% or 50% RNA. Sorting selected naive CD8 T cells with a CD8+CD4-CCR7+CD45RA+ phenotype. The sequencing sample was made of naive CD8+ T cells from blood, with Jurkat cell RNA spiked in. Subset in this sample: FACS-sorted CD8+CD4-CCR7+CD45RA+ naive T cells. This sequence was found in a human donor in good health. Some libraries in this study had Jurkat cell RNA spiked in. This sequence joins TRBV11-2 and TRBJ2-3; 14 nucleotides line up with TRBD2. This chain's CDR3 is CACSRRPGLAGDTSTDTQYF. The CDR3 coding sequence is TGTGCCTGCAGCAGGCGTCCGGGACTAGCGGGGGACACTAGCACAGATACGCAGTATTTT.